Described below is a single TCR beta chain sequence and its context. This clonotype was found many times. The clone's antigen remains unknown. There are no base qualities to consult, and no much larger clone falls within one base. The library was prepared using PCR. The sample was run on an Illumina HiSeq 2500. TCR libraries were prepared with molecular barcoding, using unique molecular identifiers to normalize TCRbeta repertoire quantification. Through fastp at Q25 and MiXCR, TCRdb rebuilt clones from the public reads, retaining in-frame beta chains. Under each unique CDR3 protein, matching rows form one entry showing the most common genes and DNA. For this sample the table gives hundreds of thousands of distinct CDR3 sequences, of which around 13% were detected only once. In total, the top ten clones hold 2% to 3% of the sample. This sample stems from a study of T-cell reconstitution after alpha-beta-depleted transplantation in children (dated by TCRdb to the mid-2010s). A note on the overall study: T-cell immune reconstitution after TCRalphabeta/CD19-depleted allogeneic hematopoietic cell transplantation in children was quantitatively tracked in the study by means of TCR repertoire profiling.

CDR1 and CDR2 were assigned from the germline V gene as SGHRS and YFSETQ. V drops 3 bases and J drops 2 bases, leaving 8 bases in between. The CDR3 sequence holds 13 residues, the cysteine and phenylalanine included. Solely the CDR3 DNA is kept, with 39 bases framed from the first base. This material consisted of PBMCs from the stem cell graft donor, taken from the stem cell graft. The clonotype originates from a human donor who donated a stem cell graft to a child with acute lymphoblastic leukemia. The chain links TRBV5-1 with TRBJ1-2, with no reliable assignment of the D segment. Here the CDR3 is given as CASSYDGNYGYTF. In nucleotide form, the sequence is TGCGCCAGCAGCTACGACGGAAACTATGGCTACACCTTC.